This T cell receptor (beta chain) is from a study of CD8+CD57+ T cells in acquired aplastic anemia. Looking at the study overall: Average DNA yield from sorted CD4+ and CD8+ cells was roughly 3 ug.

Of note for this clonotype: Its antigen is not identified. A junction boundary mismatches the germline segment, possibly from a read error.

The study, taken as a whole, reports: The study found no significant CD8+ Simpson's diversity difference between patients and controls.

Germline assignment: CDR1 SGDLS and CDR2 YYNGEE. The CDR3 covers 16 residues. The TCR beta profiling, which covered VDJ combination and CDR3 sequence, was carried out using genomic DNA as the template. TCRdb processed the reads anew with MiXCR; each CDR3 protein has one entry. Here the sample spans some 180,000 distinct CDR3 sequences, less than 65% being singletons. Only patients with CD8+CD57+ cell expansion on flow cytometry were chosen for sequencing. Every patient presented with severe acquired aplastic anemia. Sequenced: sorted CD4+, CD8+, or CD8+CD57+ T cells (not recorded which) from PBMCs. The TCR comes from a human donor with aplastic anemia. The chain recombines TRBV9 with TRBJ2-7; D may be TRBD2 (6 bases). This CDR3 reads CAGSRVSGSFGGEQYF. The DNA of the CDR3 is TGTGCCGGCAGCCGTGTTTCGGGGAGCTTCGGGGGCGAGCAGTACTTC.